The rows below give T cell receptor beta chains drawn from one sample of a study of T cells in Graves' hyperthyroidism and ophthalmopathy. TCRdb reanalysed the multiplex PCR reads using MiXCR and keeps one entry per CDR3 protein. Of about 680,000 distinct CDR3 sequences in the sample, 30% to 40% were seen once. The sample comprised blood. These receptors were collected from a woman in her 40s with Graves' hyperthyroidism. The CDR3 runs from the conserved cysteine through the conserved F or W. A D gene is named only where the DNA matches it firmly. For some rows the clone size is stated as once, few or many, or as a class when expanded; others skip it.

J,D,size,V,CDR3,DNA
TRBJ2-7,TRBD1,-,TRBV4-2,CASSQGGDRAYEQYF,TGTGCCAGCAGCCAAGGCGGGGACAGGGCTTACGAGCAGTACTTC
TRBJ2-7,TRBD2,-,TRBV14,CASSQVREGLHYEQYF,TGTGCCAGCAGCCAAGTTCGGGAGGGACTCCACTACGAGCAGTACTTC
TRBJ1-1,TRBD1,few,TRBV7-2,CASSLGDRAFMNTEAFF,TGTGCCAGCAGCTTAGGGGACAGGGCGTTTATGAACACTGAAGCTTTCTTT
TRBJ2-7,TRBD1,many,TRBV12-3/TRBV12-4,CASSAGTGGYEQYF,TGTGCCAGCAGCGCCGGGACAGGGGGCTACGAGCAGTACTTC
TRBJ1-1,TRBD1,many,TRBV7-2,CASSQQGLGTEAFF,TGTGCCAGCAGCCAACAGGGGCTGGGCACTGAAGCTTTCTTT
TRBJ1-1,-,once,TRBV9,CASSSKGDTEAFF,TGTGCCAGCAGCTCTAAAGGGGACACTGAAGCTTTCTTT
TRBJ2-5,-,-,TRBV15,CATSRPNVDREGETQYF,TGTGCCACCAGCAGACCTAACGTGGACCGCGAAGGAGAGACCCAGTACTTC
TRBJ1-5,-,-,TRBV7-2,CASSPGPGAWPQHF,TGTGCCAGCAGCCCCGGCCCCGGGGCATGGCCCCAGCATTTT
TRBJ1-2,TRBD1,-,TRBV6-5,CASNTDRGAYYGYTF,TGTGCCAGCAACACTGACAGGGGAGCTTACTATGGCTACACCTTC
TRBJ2-4,-,-,TRBV5-6,CASSTDLNIQYF,TGTGCCAGCAGCACGGACCTAAACATTCAGTACTTC
TRBJ2-7,TRBD2,-,TRBV6-5,CASTPMRGAYEQYF,TGTGCCAGCACCCCCATGCGGGGGGCGTACGAGCAGTACTTC
TRBJ1-2,-,many,TRBV13,CASSSRTDYYGYTF,TGTGCCAGCAGCTCCCGGACAGATTACTATGGCTACACCTTC
TRBJ1-5,-,-,TRBV7-3,CASSQDFFYNQPQHF,TGCGCCAGCAGCCAAGATTTTTTCTACAATCAGCCCCAGCATTTT
TRBJ2-7,-,many,TRBV15,CATSRDRGAHSYEQYF,TGTGCCACCAGCAGAGACCGGGGGGCCCACTCCTACGAGCAGTACTTC
TRBJ1-5,TRBD1,-,TRBV29-1,CSVARQGREPQHF,TGCAGCGTTGCCCGACAGGGGAGGGAGCCCCAGCATTTT
TRBJ1-2,-,few,TRBV7-9,CASSLWGGDTGGYTF,TGTGCCAGCAGCTTATGGGGCGGGGATACGGGTGGCTACACCTTC
TRBJ2-5,-,few,TRBV6-5,CASSRGGAQYF,TGTGCCAGCAGTCGCGGCGGGGCCCAGTACTTC